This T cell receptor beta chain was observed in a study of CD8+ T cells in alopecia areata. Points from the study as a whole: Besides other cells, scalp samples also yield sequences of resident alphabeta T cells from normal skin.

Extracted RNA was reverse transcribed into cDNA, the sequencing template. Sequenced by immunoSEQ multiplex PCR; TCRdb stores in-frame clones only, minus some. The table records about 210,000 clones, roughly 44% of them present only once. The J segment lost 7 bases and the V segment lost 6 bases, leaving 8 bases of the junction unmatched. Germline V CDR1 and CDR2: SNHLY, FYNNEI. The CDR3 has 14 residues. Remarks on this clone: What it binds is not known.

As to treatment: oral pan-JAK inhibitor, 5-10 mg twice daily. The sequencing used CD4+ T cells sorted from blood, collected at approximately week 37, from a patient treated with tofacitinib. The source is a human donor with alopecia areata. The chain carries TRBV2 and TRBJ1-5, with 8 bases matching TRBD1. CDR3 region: CASSAGQGLQPQHF. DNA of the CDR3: TGTGCCAGCAGCGCCGGACAGGGATTGCAGCCCCAGCATTTT.